Following are 14 T cell receptor beta chains from one sample sequenced in a study of T cells in tumors after PD-1 blockade. The method was immunoSEQ multiplex PCR; TCRdb's version includes in-frame clones alone and lacks a portion of them. Of more than 40,000 clones in the sample, over 70% were seen once. The material sequenced was PBMCs, taken before anti-PD-1 treatment. These TCRs come from a human donor with basal cell carcinoma.

As DNA, the CDR3 is TGCGCCAGCAGTGAGAGGTCCCGGGAGACCCAGTACTTC. Protein product: CASSERSRETQYF. The chain joins TRBV10-1 to TRBJ2-5; D is undetermined. Trimming stripped 2 bases from V and 5 bases from J, with 9 bases between. This CDR3 spans 13 amino acids. The germline gives CDR1 WNHNN, CDR2 SYGVQD (reference sequence).

The CDR3 DNA sequence: TGTGCCAGCAGCTCTCCCTGGACAGGGCGCAACGAGCAGTACTTC. Its protein is CASSSPWTGRNEQYF. The chain links TRBV7-6 to TRBJ2-7; 8 positions match TRBD1. This CDR3 has 15 amino acids. Per the germline V gene, CDR1 is SGHVS and CDR2 is FNYEAQ. The J segment lost 5 bases and the V segment lost 4 bases, leaving 10 bases of the junction unmatched.

The V and J genes are TRBV29-1 and TRBJ2-1, with TRBD2 matching over 10 bases. Trimming took 5 bases from V and 4 from J; bases not matched to a gene: 11. CDR3 length equals 16 residues. CDR1 is SQVTM and CDR2 is ANQGSEA in the germline V gene. The chain's CDR3 is CSVPTGAGGSYNEQFF. The CDR3 DNA reads TGCAGCGTTCCTACAGGAGCGGGGGGGTCATACAATGAGCAGTTCTTC.

The chain employs TRBV7-2 and TRBJ2-7, with 7 bases aligning to TRBD1. Germline V gene lookup returns CDR1 SGHTA and CDR2 FQGNSA. The length of the CDR3 is 15 residues. Trimming cost V 2 bases and J 2 bases; bases outside gene matches: 6. In DNA form, the CDR3 reads TGTGCCAGCAGCTTACAGACGGGACAGACCTACGAGCAGTACTTC. Protein: CASSLQTGQTYEQYF.

The chain joins TRBV28 to TRBJ2-7; the D is unclear. Trimming took 5 bases from V and 3 from J, leaving 17 bases between them. This CDR3 spans 15 amino acids. Germline V gene data show CDR1 as MDHEN and CDR2 as SYDVKM. The CDR3 here is CASSLSATHRYEQYF. The DNA for the CDR3 is TGTGCCAGCAGTCTCTCAGCCACACACCGCTACGAGCAGTACTTC.

The chain couples TRBV7-9 to TRBJ1-1; D may be TRBD1 (6 bases). The CDR3 totals 14 residues. Per the germline V gene, CDR1 is SEHNR and CDR2 is FQNEAQ (reference sequence). The germline V and J ends were trimmed by 0 bases and 5 bases, with 10 bases remaining between them. CDR3 nucleotide sequence: TGTGCCAGCAGCTTAGCGTTCCAGGGGACTGAAGCTTTCTTT. As protein: CASSLAFQGTEAFF.

This chain connects TRBV9 to TRBJ2-3, with D hard to call. CDR3 length: 14 amino acids. The germline CDR1 and CDR2 sequences are SGDLS and YYNGEE. Deletions cut 0 bases from V and 1 base from J, with 6 bases between. This CDR3 is CASSVGLRTDTQYF. The CDR3, as DNA: TGTGCCAGCAGCGTAGGCTTACGCACAGATACGCAGTATTTT.

The chain employs TRBV7-2 and TRBJ2-1; no clear D. The V gene lost 5 bases and the J gene lost 6 bases, with 5 bases spanning the gap. The CDR3 loop spans 11 amino acids. From germline, CDR1 is SGHTA and CDR2 FQGNSA. In nucleotides, the CDR3 is TGTGCCAGCAGCCTATTCAATGAGCAGTTCTTC. This translates into CASSLFNEQFF.

The chain's CDR3 is CSASGQNEQYF. In DNA, the CDR3 is TGCAGTGCTAGCGGACAGAACGAGCAGTACTTC. This chain uses TRBV20-1 with TRBJ2-7; TRBD1 is a possible D gene (6 bases). Trimming pared 3 bases from V and 5 bases from J, leaving 8 bases between. The CDR3 covers 11 residues. Germline lookup yields CDR1 DFQATT and CDR2 SNEGSKA (reference sequence).

This chain joins TRBV30 and TRBJ2-7; 10 nucleotides agree with TRBD2. Losses at the gene ends were 1 base for V and 1 base for J; bases not matched to a gene: 7. Germline lookup yields CDR1 GTSNPN and CDR2 SVGIG (reference sequence). The CDR3 spans 16 residues. The CDR3, as DNA: TGTGCCTGGAGTGGGGAACTAGCGGGGTATTCCTACGAGCAGTACTTC. Protein product: CAWSGELAGYSYEQYF.

The chain has TRBV10-3 and TRBJ2-3; 11 bases are shared with TRBD2. V was pared by 10 bases and J by 0 bases, with 6 bases of the junction left unmatched. CDR1 ENHRY and CDR2 SYGVKD come from the germline V gene. The CDR3 loop spans 15 amino acids. The chain's CDR3 is CATELAGASTDTQYF. CDR3 DNA: TGTGCCACAGAACTAGCGGGGGCTAGCACAGATACGCAGTATTTT.

The genes are TRBV7-9 and TRBJ2-5; D is perhaps TRBD1 or TRBD2 (5 bases each). V lost 5 bases, J lost 5 bases, and 24 bases lay in between. This CDR3 comprises 17 residues. From germline, CDR1 is SEHNR and CDR2 FQNEAQ (reference sequence). The CDR3 sequence: CASSLPPGTQEWETQYF. The CDR3 DNA is TGTGCCAGCAGCCTACCACCCGGGACCCAAGAATGGGAGACCCAGTACTTC.

The V call is TRBV29-1, the J call TRBJ2-5; 9 nucleotides agree with TRBD1. CDR1 is SQVTM and CDR2 is ANQGSEA in the germline V gene. The CDR3 has 15 residues. The junction had 5 bases not matched to a gene; V was cut back by 0 bases and J by 3 bases. CDR3 bases: TGCAGCGTTGAAGATCCGGACAGGGGCGAAGAGACCCAGTACTTC. Translating it yields CSVEDPDRGEETQYF.

This clone has just a few counts. The gene calls are TRBV3-1 (or the pseudogene TRBV3-2) and TRBJ1-2; TRBD1 agrees at 7 bases. V dropped 4 bases and J dropped 4; count of bases not matched to a gene: 9. CDR3 length: 15 residues. Germline assignment: CDR1 LGHDT and CDR2 YNNKEL (reference sequence). The CDR3 DNA sequence: TGTGCCAGCAGCCCCCGACAGGGTGGTAGCTATGGCTACACCTTC. Protein sequence: CASSPRQGGSYGYTF.